Listed below are T cell receptor beta chains from one sample, sequenced in a study of blood T cell repertoires in COVID-19. Data came from immunoSEQ multiplex PCR; TCRdb stores just in-frame clones and leaves some out. The sample consists of 170,000 or so clones, approximately 90% of them appearing once. The material sequenced was peripheral blood. All receptors derive from a woman younger than 35 who had recovered from COVID-19. The CDR3 runs from the conserved cysteine through the conserved F or W.

>TRBV4-2|TRBJ2-5
CASSQAPKAGGEFGFETQYF
>TRBV24-1|TRBJ2-2
CATSDLWTSGNTGELFF
>TRBV5-8|TRBJ2-5
CASSIPGQKTQYF
>TRBV19|TRBJ1-2
CASSPLGQGDYGYTF
>TRBV5-1|TRBJ1-1
CASSLEVTGGTEAFF
>TRBV19|TRBJ2-3
CASSKGLAGTDTQYF
>TRBV4-2|TRBJ2-1
CASSHDGTHPSNEQFF
>TRBV11-2|TRBJ2-5
CASSPGTAGKTQYF
>TRBV5-1|TRBJ1-1
CASSFPSKTANTEAFF
>TRBV19|TRBJ1-1
CASSRTEKTEAFF
>TRBV5-1|TRBJ2-2
CASSYWGQAEAGELFF
>TRBV12-3/TRBV12-4|TRBJ1-1
CASSLRGNTEAFF
>TRBV6-1|TRBJ2-6
CASSERGTGSSGANVLTF
>TRBV7-2|TRBJ1-4
CASRYTGDGEKLFF
>TRBV11-2|TRBJ1-1
CASSTREGRPEAFF
>TRBV29-1|TRBJ1-2
CSVEQEGEGALINYGYTF
>TRBV4-1|TRBJ2-2
CASSQELLAGRSGELFF
>TRBV9|TRBJ2-1
CASSAHSNEQFF
>TRBV11-3|TRBJ2-2
CASSLQTGVRAGELFF
>TRBV24-1|TRBJ2-5
CATSDSWSQETQYF
>TRBV11-2|TRBJ2-7
CASSRDRAGEQYF
>TRBV7-9|TRBJ1-1
CASSSWTKNTEAFF
>TRBV7-2|TRBJ2-5
CASSQGLAGGQETQYF
>TRBV25-1|TRBJ1-2
CASMTPVRGYTF
>TRBV9|TRBJ2-7
CASSVGTSEQYF
>TRBV9|TRBJ2-1
CASSVSVGLAPYNEQFF
>TRBV4-1|TRBJ2-7
CASSQEVRGLTYEQYF
>TRBV30|TRBJ1-3
CAWSKPDYSEDTIYF
>TRBV13|TRBJ1-6
CASSGRQGARSPLHF
>TRBV3-1/TRBV3-2|TRBJ1-1
CASSQDRTRGGNTEAFF
>TRBV2|TRBJ1-2
CASSDPQWYGYTF
>TRBV6-5|TRBJ2-7
CATSLQSYEQYF
>TRBV9|TRBJ1-5
CASSEQGASQPQHF
>TRBV7-8|TRBJ2-3
CASSLRDDTRGLAQYF
>TRBV11-1|TRBJ2-7
CASRGRPHEQYF
>TRBV15|TRBJ2-7
CATSRETQAGDAYEQYF
>TRBV27|TRBJ2-3
CASSFLAGEDTQYF
>TRBV7-2|TRBJ2-1
CASSLASSVIYNEQFF
>TRBV2|TRBJ2-3
CASSEGGRGLDTQYF
>TRBV4-3|TRBJ2-7
CASSQGLAGGPYEQYF
>TRBV7-6|TRBJ2-1
CASSPRWGVYSDEQFF
>TRBV2|TRBJ1-4
CASARTGSSNEKLFF